This T cell receptor (beta chain) was sequenced for a study of T cell responses to AZD1222 COVID-19 vaccine. The study, taken as a whole, reports: Clonal diversity may have been underestimated, and the donors were mostly white British, with more females than males. Across spike, vaccine-associated CD4 TCRs were found, dominant at 160-218 and 743-854. Sampled repertoires all dated from after the peak T cell response. Increased Spike-specific TCR breadth and depth were observed after two AZD1222 doses.

With respect to this clone: Its antigen is unknown.

CDR3 length: 13 residues. Germline V CDR1 and CDR2: MNHEY, SVGEGT. V lost 2 bases, J lost 0 bases, and 4 bases lay in between. This table comes from immunoSEQ multiplex PCR, and its TCRdb copy is limited to in-frame clones, with some not included. The profile shows 100,000 to 150,000 clones, 93% of them singletons. J is TRBJ2-5 and V is TRBV6-2 or TRBV6-3; no firm D call. The source is an adult in good health. Sequenced material: peripheral blood, taken on day 0 of AZD1222 vaccination. CDR3 amino acids: CASSYDYQETQYF. CDR3 nucleotide sequence: TGTGCCAGCAGTTACGACTACCAAGAGACCCAGTACTTC.